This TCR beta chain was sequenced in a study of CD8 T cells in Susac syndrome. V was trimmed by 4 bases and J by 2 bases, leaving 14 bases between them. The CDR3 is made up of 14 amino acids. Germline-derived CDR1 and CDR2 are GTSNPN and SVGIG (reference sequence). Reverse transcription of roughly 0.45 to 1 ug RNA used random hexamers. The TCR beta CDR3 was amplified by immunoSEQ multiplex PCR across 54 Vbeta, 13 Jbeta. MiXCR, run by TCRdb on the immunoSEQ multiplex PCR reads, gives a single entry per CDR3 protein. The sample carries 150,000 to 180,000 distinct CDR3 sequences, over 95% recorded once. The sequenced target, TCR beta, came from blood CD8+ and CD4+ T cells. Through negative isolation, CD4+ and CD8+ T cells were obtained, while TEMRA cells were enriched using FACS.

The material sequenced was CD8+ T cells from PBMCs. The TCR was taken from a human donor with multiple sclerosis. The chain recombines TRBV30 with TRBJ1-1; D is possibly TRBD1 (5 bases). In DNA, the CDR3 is TGTGCCTGGACCGAGGGACGGACCAACACTGAAGCTTTCTTT. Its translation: CAWTEGRTNTEAFF.